The T cell receptor (beta chain) described here comes from a study of molecular identifiers for immune sequencing clone quantification. Study conclusions and caveats: Clones of above 20 RNA copies carried over 99% of effector molecules; in naive cells they carried under 1%.

This clonotype was counted only a few times. The antigen remains undetermined. This CDR3 has 15 amino acids. The V and J ends lost 1 base and 0 bases respectively, with 6 bases between them. TCRdb used MiXCR to reprocess the PCR reads, holding one entry per CDR3 protein. The data show approximately 630,000 distinct CDR3 sequences, around 25% seen once. Sequences were obtained from naive CD8+ T cells from blood, with Jurkat cell RNA spiked in. Subset noted: FACS-sorted CD8+CD4-CCR7+CD45RA+ naive T cells. The rearrangement uses TRBV12-3 or TRBV12-4 and TRBJ2-2; D is undetermined. The sequence derives from a human donor in good health. Some libraries in this study had Jurkat cell RNA spiked in. CDR3 nucleotides: TGTGCCAGCAGTTTAGGGGCGGCGAACACCGGGGAGCTGTTTTTT. Translating it yields CASSLGAANTGELFF.